What follows are 11 T cell receptor beta chains derived from one specimen sequenced in a study of shared clonotypes between healthy human individuals. As defined, naive CD8 cells were CD45RO-negative and positively selected for CCR7, with terminally differentiated effector memory CD45RA+ cells excluded. Data came from immunoSEQ multiplex PCR; TCRdb stores just in-frame clones and leaves some out. This table holds about 680,000 clones, around 92% found once. The sequencing sample was made of naive CD8+ T cells sorted from blood. The source of these receptors is a man aged 25 to 40 in good health.

V usage is TRBV18 and J usage is TRBJ2-7; D remains ambiguous. The CDR3 is 14 amino acids. The germline CDR1 and CDR2 sequences are KGHSH and LQKENI. The V end was cut by 3 bases, the J end by 0 bases, with 9 bases between. CDR3 residues: CASSPERSSYEQYF. The CDR3 nucleotides are TGTGCCAGCTCACCGGAGAGGAGCTCCTACGAGCAGTACTTC.

J is TRBJ2-2 and V is TRBV27; the match to TRBD2 covers 14 bases. Germline V lookup: CDR1 MNHEY, CDR2 SMNVEV (reference sequence). CDR3 length: 16 residues. V was clipped by 3 bases and J by 6 bases; unmatched bases: 3. The CDR3 DNA follows: TGTGCCAGCAGTTTGAGACTAGCGGGAGGGCCCGGGGAGCTGTTTTTT. Its translation: CASSLRLAGGPGELFF.

The V call is TRBV21-1, the J call TRBJ2-7. TRBV21-1 is a pseudogene. The CDR3 sequence is 15 residues long. CDR3 residues: CASSIRRGQTYEQYF. In nucleotides, the CDR3 is TGTGCCAGCAGCATCCGGAGGGGACAAACCTACGAGCAGTACTTC.

In regard to this clone: In the same sample, other DNA sequences code for this CDR3. The rearrangement uses TRBV4-1 and TRBJ2-1, with D uncertain. The CDR3 contains 15 residues. Trimming removed 0 bases at V and 0 bases at J, with 6 bases between. Looked up from germline, CDR1 is MGHRA and CDR2 is YSYEKL. The CDR3 DNA follows: TGCGCCAGCAGCCAAGATAGCAGCTCCTACAATGAGCAGTTCTTC. Encoded protein: CASSQDSSSYNEQFF.

This rearrangement joins TRBV5-8 to TRBJ1-4; TRBD1 is a possible D gene (5 bases). The germline V gene has CDR1 SGHTS and CDR2 YDEGEE. Trimming shortened V by 4 bases and J by 7 bases, and 17 bases separated the two germline ends. The CDR3 is 15 amino acids. DNA of the CDR3: TGTGCCAGCAGCACGGGCCCAAGGGGAGGTGAAAAACTGTTTTTT. This translates into CASSTGPRGGEKLFF. Looking up the rest from reference TRBV5-8 and TRBJ1-4 gives the full variable domain: EAGVTQSPTHLIKTRGQQATLRCSPISGHTSVYWYQQALGLGLQFLLWYDEGEERNRGNFPPRFSGRQFPNYSSELNVNALELEDSALYLCASSTGPRGGEKLFFGSGTQLSVL.

As regards this clone: In the same sample, other DNA sequences code for this CDR3. This chain joins TRBV5-1 and TRBJ2-7; weak D call: TRBD1 (6 bases). Germline V gene sequence: CDR1 SGHRS, CDR2 YFSETQ. The V and J ends lost 4 bases and 0 bases respectively, with 14 bases between them. The CDR3 length is 15 residues. As DNA, the CDR3 is TGCGCCAGCAGCCTCGCTCAGGGGACCTCCTACGAGCAGTACTTC. This encodes CASSLAQGTSYEQYF.

The chain links TRBV9 to TRBJ2-1, with TRBD1 as a possible D gene (6 bases). This CDR3 comprises 17 residues. Germline V gene sequence: CDR1 SGDLS, CDR2 YYNGEE. V lost 3 bases and J lost 2, with 18 bases in between. The CDR3 DNA reads TGTGCCAGCAGCGCCAAGGAACAGGGTGCCCCCTACAATGAGCAGTTCTTC. It codes for CASSAKEQGAPYNEQFF.

The chain joins TRBV9 to TRBJ2-3; 9 bases align to TRBD2. This CDR3 contains 18 residues. The germline gives CDR1 SGDLS, CDR2 YYNGEE. The CDR3 is CAPQQASGTVNSTDTQYF. Written as DNA, the CDR3 is TGTGCACCCCAACAGGCTAGCGGGACCGTTAATTCCACAGATACGCAGTATTTT. Full variable domain (rest looked up from reference TRBV9 and TRBJ2-3): DSGVTQTPKHLITATGQRVTLRCSPRSGDLSVYWYQQSLDQGLQFLIQYYNGEERAKGNILERFSAQQFPDLHSELNLSSLELGDSALYFCAPQQASGTVNSTDTQYFGPGTRLTVL.

J is TRBJ1-1 and V is TRBV20-1, with no clear D. Deletions cut 6 bases from V and 7 bases from J, with 12 bases between. This CDR3 contains 11 residues. Germline CDR1 reads DFQATT; CDR2 reads SNEGSKA (reference sequence). The CDR3 DNA reads TGCAGTGCGGAAGAAACCAATGAAGCTTTCTTT. Translated: CSAEETNEAFF.

This sequence joins TRBV6-1 and TRBJ2-7, with D unclear. This CDR3 is built from 13 residues. The ends were cut back, 2 bases at V and 0 bases at J, with 5 bases in the middle. Germline loops: CDR1 MNHNS, CDR2 SASEGT. The CDR3 protein is CASSEMYSYEQYF. CDR3 nucleotide sequence: TGTGCCAGCAGTGAAATGTACTCCTACGAGCAGTACTTC.

The rearrangement joins TRBV4-3 to TRBJ2-2; 9 nucleotides agree with TRBD2. The CDR3 has 16 residues. With V trimmed by 4 bases and J by 6 bases, 9 bases remained unmatched. Germline V lookup: CDR1 LGHNA, CDR2 YSLEER. CDR3: CASSRNTAGGAGELFF. In nucleotides, the CDR3 is TGCGCCAGCAGCCGGAACACAGCGGGAGGCGCCGGGGAGCTGTTTTTT.